The 17 T cell receptor beta chains below were found in one sample sequenced in a study of blood T cells in healthy people across ages. Through a sample-barcoded 5' primer and a J-beta primer mix, a second PCR was run for roughly 6 to 11 cycles. A single record per CDR3 protein comes from TCRdb applying MiXCR to the 5' RACE reads. The data contain hundreds of thousands of distinct CDR3 sequences, roughly 45% of them seen just once; the ten biggest clones take up more than 20%. The material sequenced was blood. All receptors come from a woman aged 60 to 75 in good health.

The table lists this clonotype with a count of one. The chain recombines TRBV7-9 with TRBJ2-1, with 10 bases that match TRBD2. This CDR3 spans 15 amino acids. V lost 7 bases to trimming and J lost 6 bases; unmatched junction nucleotides: 9. The germline V gene encodes CDR1 SEHNR and CDR2 FQNEAQ (reference sequence). CDR3 sequence: CASITAGGQVNEQFF. The CDR3 coding sequence is TGTGCCAGCATAACAGCGGGGGGGCAGGTCAATGAGCAGTTCTTC.

The gene calls are TRBV7-7 and TRBJ2-7; D possibly corresponds to TRBD2 (7 bases). TRBJ2-5 explains the end of the DNA better; the J call may be wrong. Germline V gives CDR1 SSHAT, CDR2 FNYEAQ (reference sequence). The CDR3 covers 16 residues. The CDR3 region is CASSLVGGGHEETQYF. Written as DNA, the CDR3 is TGTGCCAGCAGCTTAGTTGGGGGGGGACATGAAGAGACCCAGTACTTC.

This clonotype has a count of ten or more. The chain uses TRBV7-2 and TRBJ1-1; TRBD1 aligns across 9 bases. V was pared by 1 base and J by 0 bases, with 6 bases of the junction left unmatched. The CDR3 spans 17 residues. CDR1 is SGHTA and CDR2 is FQGNSA in the germline V gene. CDR3 residues: CASSLGTGDGMNTEAFF. The CDR3 DNA sequence: TGTGCCAGCAGCTTAGGGACAGGGGATGGTATGAACACTGAAGCTTTCTTT.

This clonotype was found a few times. Here the CDR3 DNA reads TGCGCCAGCAGCTTGACTAGCGGGGTCTCCTACAATGAGCAGTTCTTC. Translation gives CASSLTSGVSYNEQFF. The V gene is TRBV5-1, the J gene TRBJ2-1; 10 bases are a match to TRBD2. The trim removed 1 base at V and 0 bases at J, leaving 1 base unmatched. The germline V gene has CDR1 SGHRS and CDR2 YFSETQ. The CDR3 runs 16 residues.

The rearrangement joins TRBV7-2 to TRBJ2-1; D unresolved. This CDR3 comprises 14 residues. The V gene lost 0 bases and the J gene lost 6 bases, with 9 bases spanning the gap. CDR1 is SGHTA and CDR2 is FQGNSA in the germline V gene. CDR3 residues: CASSLASLANEQFF. In DNA, the CDR3 is TGTGCCAGCAGCTTAGCGTCACTGGCCAATGAGCAGTTCTTC.

The CDR3 bases are TGCAGTGCATACGGGACTAGCGGCTACAATGAGCAGTTCTTC. As protein: CSAYGTSGYNEQFF. The chain combines TRBV20-1 with TRBJ2-1; 11 bases are shared with TRBD2. Germline V lookup: CDR1 DFQATT, CDR2 SNEGSKA (reference sequence). Germline trimming cut 6 bases from V and 3 bases from J; bases unmatched to any gene: 4. This CDR3 region has 14 residues.

Concerning this clonotype itself: Sequence at one end of the junction differs from germline and may be a read error. V gene TRBV11-2 combines with J gene TRBJ2-3; D not resolved. The CDR3 spans 14 residues. Germline-derived CDR1 and CDR2 are SGHAT and FQNNGV. The CDR3 protein is CASSFFQSTDAQYF. Written as DNA, the CDR3 is TGTGCCAGCAGCTTCTTCCAGAGCACAGATGCGCAGTATTTT.

This clonotype was observed a single time. A much larger clone lies a single base off, so this may be a read error. The chain employs TRBV6-6 and TRBJ2-5; D may be TRBD1 (5 bases). This CDR3 has 14 amino acids. CDR1 and CDR2 from the germline V gene are MNHNY and SVGAGI (reference sequence). CDR3 residues: CACSQTVSQETQYF. The CDR3 bases are TGTGCCTGCAGCCAGACAGTATCCCAAGAGACCCAGTACTTC.

This clonotype showed up just a few times. The rearrangement links TRBV18 to TRBJ2-3; D may be TRBD2 (5 bases). V was pared by 2 bases and J by 4 bases, with 16 bases between. The CDR3 loop spans 16 amino acids. CDR1 and CDR2 (germline): KGHSH, LQKENI. CDR3 coding DNA: TGTGCCAGCTCACCAAACACCCGGGGTTCCTCAGATACGCAGTATTTT. Its protein product is CASSPNTRGSSDTQYF.

This clonotype was observed many times. It may be a read error: a sequence one base away is much more abundant. J is TRBJ2-7 and V is TRBV7-9; TRBD2 matches 9 bases. The trim removed 8 bases at V and 7 bases at J, leaving 15 bases unmatched. The CDR3 has 15 residues. Germline lookup yields CDR1 SEHNR and CDR2 FQNEAQ (reference sequence). CDR3 in amino acids: CASLWSFGTSSEQYF. In nucleotides, the CDR3 is TGTGCCAGCCTATGGTCGTTTGGGACTAGCAGTGAGCAGTACTTC.

CDR3 sequence (DNA): TGTGCCATCAGGTCAGAGGGGTTTCGCAATCAGCCCCAGCATTTT. The encoded protein is CAIRSEGFRNQPQHF. This chain uses TRBV10-3 with TRBJ1-5, with a possible D match to TRBD1 (5 bases). The V end lost 6 bases, the J end lost 2 bases, and 14 bases lay between the germline ends. The CDR3 is made up of 15 amino acids. The germline V gene has CDR1 ENHRY and CDR2 SYGVKD.

The chain recombines TRBV6-2 or TRBV6-3 with TRBJ2-7; no clear D. The V gene's germline CDR1 is MNHEY and CDR2 SVGEGT. The CDR3 extends over 15 amino acids. V lost 8 bases and J 1 base, leaving 18 bases between the germline ends. The CDR3 sequence: CASRPGESPSYEQYF. CDR3 coding DNA: TGTGCCAGCCGCCCAGGAGAGTCCCCATCCTACGAGCAGTACTTC.

The J gene is TRBJ2-2, the V gene TRBV20-1; D unclear. Germline loops: CDR1 DFQATT, CDR2 SNEGSKA (reference sequence). This CDR3 has 11 amino acids. The ends were cut back, 7 bases at V and 6 bases at J, with 9 bases in the middle. The CDR3 DNA sequence: TGCAGTGTATGGTGGGCCGGGGAGCTGTTTTTT. Translation gives CSVWWAGELFF.

This clonotype showed up just a few times. V gene TRBV20-1 combines with J gene TRBJ1-2; TRBD1 matches at 9 bases. Germline V gene lookup returns CDR1 DFQATT and CDR2 SNEGSKA (reference sequence). The CDR3 covers 13 residues. J lost 4 bases, V lost 6 bases, and 6 bases had no gene match. The CDR3 DNA reads TGCAGTGCCGCGGACAGGGGACTCTATGGCTACACCTTC. Protein product: CSAADRGLYGYTF.

As to this clonotype: The junction departs from the called germline gene at one end, perhaps through a read error. V and J are TRBV28 and TRBJ2-5, with TRBD1 matching over 7 bases. The CDR3 consists of 14 residues. The germline CDR1 and CDR2 sequences are MDHEN and SYDVKM. The CDR3 loop reads CASSFVMGTETRYF. The CDR3 DNA reads as TGTGCCAGCAGTTTCGTAATGGGGACAGAGACCCGGTACTTC.

The genes are TRBV6-5 and TRBJ2-1; D uncertain. Trimming removed 0 bases at V and 6 bases at J, with 6 bases between. The CDR3 is made up of 13 amino acids. Germline CDR1 reads MNHEY; CDR2 reads SVGAGI. The CDR3: CASSYSSSNEQFF. The CDR3 nucleotides read TGTGCCAGCAGTTACTCGAGTAGCAATGAGCAGTTCTTC.

This sequence joins TRBV14 and TRBJ2-7; 8 nucleotides agree with TRBD2. V gave up 5 bases and J gave up 0 bases; unmatched junction bases: 15. This CDR3 is built from 18 residues. The germline CDR1 and CDR2 sequences are SGHDN and FVKESK. The CDR3 DNA reads TGTGCCAGCAGCAAAAGGAGCGGGAGTGATTCCCCCTCCTACGAGCAGTACTTC. As protein: CASSKRSGSDSPSYEQYF.